This TCR beta chain was captured by sequencing in a study of graft-versus-host responses after intestinal transplantation (dated by TCRdb to the early 2020s). Study-level background: The transplants that recipients got were multivisceral, liver-intestinal, or isolated intestinal. All recipients received anti-thymocyte globulin induction followed by maintenance tacrolimus and steroids for roughly three years. After intestinal transplantation, graft-versus-host and host-versus-graft alloreactive T cell clones were followed in the graft, circulation and bone marrow using bulk TCR-beta CDR3 sequencing. Alloreactive clones were identified by sequencing pre-transplant mixed lymphocyte reaction products and comparing them with unstimulated pre-transplant donor and recipient T cells. The cohort enrolled approximately 24 intestinal transplant recipients, one of whom was a retransplant, and a few patients without pretransplant specimens were excluded. Donor T cell macrochimerism was defined as a peak of at least 4% donor T cells among recipient peripheral blood mononuclear cells. Samples from a few later patients were sequenced in-house on an Illumina MiSeq with MiXCR processing rather than by the commercial service. The research as a whole found: High GvH to HvG T cell clonal ratios were observed in the allografts of patients with donor T cell macrochimerism. The relatively low number and heterogeneity of intestinal transplant patients limited the conclusions. Peak levels of circulating GvH clones were associated with declines in HvG clones early after transplant. GvH clones were found in recipient bone marrow, and some of the GvH clones appeared earlier in ileal mucosa or blood, which is consistent with an intestinal mucosal origin.

Read against the paper, the sample's time point label means: cells obtained before transplantation from donor or recipient. CD3+CD4+ and CD3+CD8+ populations were FACS-sorted from unstimulated pre-transplant donor and recipient cells taken from spleen or lymph nodes. According to the germline V gene, CDR1 reads KGHSH and CDR2 reads LQKENI. There are 15 amino acids in the CDR3, from cysteine to phenylalanine inclusive. Only the CDR3 DNA is retained, 45 bases long and in frame from the first base. From V the trimming removes 2 bases and from J it removes 7 bases, while the gene matches leave 7 bases of the junction unaccounted for. Libraries were made using the immunoSEQ multiplex PCR assay. For most patients, genomic DNA was isolated with the Qiagen DNeasy Blood and Tissue Kit and sent frozen to Adaptive Biotechnologies for TCR sequencing. High-throughput TCR-beta CDR3 sequencing of genomic DNA from most patients was performed by Adaptive Biotechnologies. From the authors' description of their analysis: TCR sequencing data for approximately 17 patients were retrieved from Adaptive's ImmunoSEQ software; three other patients were processed with MiXCR and VDJtools. CD4 versus CD8 sorting errors were corrected by removing sequences found in both subsets at a frequency ratio below 5:1. CDR3 nucleotide sequences shared by donor and recipient were removed because the origin of these sequences could not be assigned. To count as alloreactive, a clone needed at least 2-fold expansion over unstimulated cells and a minimum CFSE-low frequency of 0.002% (template counts) or 0.001% (read counts). Clones detected in sequenced pre-transplant spleen, lymph node, or MLR CFSE-low populations of the donor or recipient were defined as mappable. The cumulative frequency of alloreactive clones was calculated as a percentage of all sequences, weighted by copy number. The immuneACCESS repertoire file appears here via TCRdb, limited to in-frame rearrangements. These files lack a portion of the clones; in checked studies, under half of the deficit traces to unresolved V genes, and the cause of the others is not known. V and J calls and clone size are as listed in that table; D and trimming were resolved from the DNA. In this sample the table shows under 150,000 clones, over 85% of which occur a single time. The ten most abundant clones make up roughly 0.17% of the sample.

This clone was counted a single time. Which antigen it targets is not known. No per-base quality is available; no much larger clone lies one base away. The source is a human donor who received an intestinal transplant. Recombination linked TRBV18 to TRBJ1-5, with 8 middle bases fitting TRBD1. The sequences come from unstimulated CD4+ T cells sorted from spleen or lymph node cells, collected before intestinal transplant. Here the CDR3 is given as CASSPGQGRGQPQHF. The DNA is as follows: TGTGCCAGCTCACCAGGACAGGGTAGGGGCCAGCCCCAGCATTTT. Here the CDR3 is joined to the reference TRBV18 and TRBJ1-5 genes, and the full variable domain is: NAGVMQNPRHLVRRRGQEARLRCSPMKGHSHVYWYRQLPEEGLKFMVYLQKENIIDESGMPKERFSAEFPKEGPSILRIQQVVRGDSAAYFCASSPGQGRGQPQHFGDGTRLSIL.